These 20 T cell receptor beta chains share one sample of origin, sequenced in a study of T cell repertoires in cytomegalovirus infection. What these receptors recognize is not known. One entry per CDR3 protein, called by TCRdb with MiXCR from the reads. Seen here are around 100,000 distinct CDR3 sequences, 9.5% to 13% observed once, and the top ten hold approximately 33%. The sample comprised PBMCs, sequenced either directly or after in vitro stimulation (not recorded which). The receptor source for this set is a human donor in good health (CMV status not recorded). Some clones in this sample may be carry-over from other donors' samples.

The rearrangement links TRBV4-1 to TRBJ2-5; D call uncertain. The CDR3 loop spans 16 amino acids. V lost 0 bases, J lost 2 bases, and 13 bases lay in between. Germline loops: CDR1 MGHRA, CDR2 YSYEKL. The CDR3 here is CASSQDSGLEQETQYF. As DNA, the CDR3 is TGCGCCAGCAGCCAAGACTCCGGGCTGGAGCAAGAGACCCAGTACTTC.

The genes are TRBV19 and TRBJ1-5; weak D call: TRBD1 (5 bases). Looked up from germline, CDR1 is LNHDA and CDR2 is SQIVND (reference sequence). The ends were cut back, 7 bases at V and 6 bases at J, with 16 bases in the middle. The CDR3 runs to 14 residues. CDR3 sequence reads: CASNYDSGIQPQHF. The CDR3 DNA is TGTGCCAGTAACTATGACAGTGGAATTCAGCCCCAGCATTTT.

The chain links TRBV2 to TRBJ1-1; no definite D call. The CDR3 runs to 14 residues. Germline V gene lookup returns CDR1 SNHLY and CDR2 FYNNEI. The V gene lost 2 bases and the J gene lost 0 bases, with 7 bases spanning the gap. CDR3 nucleotides: TGTGCCAGCAGTGAAAAGGGTTTGAACACTGAAGCTTTCTTT. Protein product: CASSEKGLNTEAFF.

The chain employs TRBV20-1 and TRBJ2-1; unclear D gene. The germline gives CDR1 DFQATT, CDR2 SNEGSKA (reference sequence). The CDR3 has 13 amino acids. Trimming cost V 3 bases and J 6 bases, with 12 bases left between them. CDR3 in amino acids: CSASPQVRNEQFF. The DNA for the CDR3 is TGCAGTGCTAGTCCGCAGGTTCGCAATGAGCAGTTCTTC.

There are a few counts of this clonotype. The rearrangement uses TRBV11-2 and TRBJ2-7; D gene uncertain. CDR1 and CDR2 from the germline V gene are SGHAT and FQNNGV. Trimming cost V 6 bases and J 6 bases, with 12 bases left between them. This CDR3 contains 12 residues. CDR3 nucleotide sequence: TGTGCCAGCAGACTGGAGTTGGGCGAGCAGTACTTC. It encodes CASRLELGEQYF.

This clonotype was observed many times. The rearrangement uses TRBV27 and TRBJ2-7; 7 bases are shared with TRBD2. The CDR3 runs to 13 residues. V dropped 1 base and J dropped 4; count of bases not matched to a gene: 1. Germline V gene sequence: CDR1 MNHEY, CDR2 SMNVEV (reference sequence). The CDR3 DNA sequence: TGTGCCAGCAGTTTATGGGGGGGATACGAGCAGTACTTC. Encoded protein: CASSLWGGYEQYF.

This clonotype has at least ten counts. The J gene is TRBJ1-1, the V gene TRBV7-3; D gene uncertain. CDR1 is SGHTA and CDR2 is FQGTGA in the germline V gene. Deletions cut 0 bases from V and 5 bases from J, with 7 bases between. The CDR3 is 13 amino acids. CDR3 amino acids: CASSLTERTEAFF. CDR3 nucleotides: TGTGCCAGCAGCTTAACTGAAAGGACTGAAGCTTTCTTT.

The chain recombines TRBV30 with TRBJ1-2, with 8 bases lining up with TRBD1. The CDR3 loop spans 13 amino acids. With 3 bases clipped from V and 3 bases from J, the junction kept 3 bases outside the gene matches. Germline CDR1 and CDR2: GTSNPN and SVGIG (reference sequence). The CDR3 loop is CAWSQTGDYGYTF. Here the CDR3 DNA reads TGTGCCTGGAGCCAGACAGGGGACTATGGCTACACCTTC.

CDR3 sequence: CASSPADYEQYV. The CDR3 DNA follows: TGTGCCAGCAGTCCAGCGGATTACGAGCAGTACGTC. The chain recombines TRBV6-2 or TRBV6-3 with TRBJ2-7; possible D gene TRBD2, 5 bases. V dropped 5 bases and J dropped 4 bases, with 9 bases sitting between them. CDR1 and CDR2 from the germline V gene are MNHEY and SVGEGT. The CDR3 consists of 12 residues.

Ten or more counts support this clonotype. The chain employs TRBV7-2 and TRBJ1-5; TRBD1 agrees at 8 bases. Germline lookup yields CDR1 SGHTA and CDR2 FQGNSA. With V trimmed by 3 bases and J by 4 bases, 8 bases remained unmatched. CDR3 length equals 16 residues. Here the CDR3 reads CASSFHQTGANQPQHF. The CDR3 coding sequence is TGTGCCAGCAGCTTCCATCAGACAGGGGCGAATCAGCCCCAGCATTTT. The full variable domain, with the rest looked up from reference TRBV7-2 and TRBJ1-5, is GAGVSQSPSNKVTEKGKDVELRCDPISGHTALYWYRQSLGQGLEFLIYFQGNSAPDKSGLPSDRFSAERTGGSVSTLTIQRTQQEDSAVYLCASSFHQTGANQPQHFGDGTRLSIL.

This clonotype showed up just a few times. The chain recombines TRBV29-1 with TRBJ2-1, with D perhaps TRBD1 or TRBD2 (5 bases each). The CDR3 contains 18 residues. Germline CDR1 reads SQVTM; CDR2 reads ANQGSEA. Deletions cut 4 bases from V and 4 bases from J, with 26 bases between. CDR3 in DNA: TGCAGCGTTGGAATCTATGGGGGAGCATCCCCCGAATACAATGAGCAGTTCTTC. Its translation is CSVGIYGGASPEYNEQFF.

In its sample, this clonotype was seen a few times. The chain carries TRBV12-3 or TRBV12-4 and TRBJ1-2, with D perhaps matching TRBD1 (5 bases). The CDR3 is 14 residues long. V was shortened by 3 bases and J by 2 bases, with 10 bases between the two germline ends. The CDR3 protein is CASSFGRANYGYTF. The CDR3 DNA sequence: TGTGCCAGCAGTTTCGGCAGGGCCAACTATGGCTACACCTTC.

This clonotype was detected ten times or more. The chain couples TRBV7-9 to TRBJ2-5, with D perhaps TRBD2 (6 bases). Germline-derived CDR1 and CDR2 are SEHNR and FQNEAQ (reference sequence). V lost 5 bases and J lost 0, with 13 bases in between. CDR3 length: 15 residues. CDR3 protein: CASSHRDLNQETQYF. In DNA form, the CDR3 reads TGTGCCAGCAGCCACCGGGACTTGAACCAAGAGACCCAGTACTTC.

This clonotype appeared many times. The V gene is TRBV7-6, the J gene TRBJ2-5; D is uncertain. CDR3 length equals 15 residues. Trimming removed 0 bases from V and 5 bases from J, with 13 bases in between. In germline, CDR1 is SGHVS, CDR2 FNYEAQ. The CDR3: CASSLALGRTETQYF. The CDR3 region has the DNA TGTGCCAGCAGCTTAGCGCTCGGCCGCACGGAGACCCAGTACTTC.

This clonotype was counted ten times or more. The genes are TRBV7-2 and TRBJ2-5; TRBD1 aligns across 7 bases. Germline V gives CDR1 SGHTA, CDR2 FQGNSA. With 4 bases clipped from V and 1 base from J, the junction kept 3 bases outside the gene matches. CDR3 length: 14 residues. In DNA, the CDR3 is TGTGCCAGCAGCTGGAGACAGGGCCAAGAGACCCAGTACTTC. Its protein is CASSWRQGQETQYF.

A word on this clonotype: Here the CDR3 omits its conserved ending phenylalanine or tryptophan, so a read error is the likely source. The chain recombines TRBV20-1 with TRBJ1-1, with a weak D call TRBD1 (5 bases). This CDR3 has 15 residues. Trimming took off 1 base at V and 2 bases at J, with 14 bases between the two ends. CDR1 is DFQATT and CDR2 is SNEGSKA in the germline V gene (reference sequence). This chain's CDR3 is CSARAKGPRNTEAFL. CDR3 DNA sequence: TGCAGTGCTAGAGCAAAGGGGCCGAGAAACACTGAAGCTTTCCTT.

This clonotype was seen repeatedly, ten times or more. The CDR3 here is CASSFKSTDTQYF. DNA of the CDR3: TGTGCCAGCAGCTTTAAGTCCACAGATACGCAGTATTTT. This chain uses TRBV5-6 with TRBJ2-3; D is unresolved. The germline gives CDR1 SGHDT, CDR2 YYEEEE. V shed 2 bases and J shed 2 bases, with 6 bases lying between them. The CDR3 sequence is 13 residues long.

This clonotype was detected once. The CDR3 nucleotides are TGTGCCAGCAGACCGGGACGAACTAGCGACAATCAGCCCCAGCATTTT. This encodes CASRPGRTSDNQPQHF. V usage is TRBV6-1 and J usage is TRBJ1-5; D is perhaps TRBD1 (5 bases). The CDR3 runs to 16 residues. V was cut by 6 bases and J by 3 bases, with 18 bases left in between. Germline CDR1 is MNHNS and CDR2 is SASEGT.

The sample holds many counts of this clonotype. V usage is TRBV7-3 and J usage is TRBJ2-1; no definite D call. The CDR3 is made up of 14 amino acids. Trimming took off 4 bases at V and 0 bases at J, with 7 bases between the two ends. Germline-derived CDR1 and CDR2 are SGHTA and FQGTGA. CDR3: CASSYSYSYNEQFF. Here the CDR3 DNA reads TGTGCCAGCAGCTATAGTTACTCCTACAATGAGCAGTTCTTC. Using reference TRBV7-3 and TRBJ2-1 for the parts outside the CDR3, the full variable domain is GAGVSQTPSNKVTEKGKYVELRCDPISGHTALYWYRQSLGQGPEFLIYFQGTGAADDSGLPNDRFFAVRPEGSVSTLKIQRTERGDSAVYLCASSYSYSYNEQFFGPGTRLTVL.

The V call is TRBV10-3, the J call TRBJ2-3; either TRBD1 or TRBD2 may fit D (5 bases each). Trimming pared 9 bases from V and 0 bases from J, leaving 16 bases between. Per the germline V gene, CDR1 is ENHRY and CDR2 is SYGVKD. The CDR3 runs to 15 residues. CDR3 protein: CAIRGGLSSTDTQYF. The CDR3 coding sequence is TGTGCCATAAGGGGTGGACTGTCTAGCACAGATACGCAGTATTTT.